The 7 T cell receptor beta chains given below trace back to one sample, sequenced in a study of esophageal squamous cell carcinoma under preoperative chemotherapy (dated by TCRdb to between 2018 and 2020). Receptor amplification or capture employed PCR. Instrument used: HiSeq X Ten. Through fastp at Q25 and MiXCR, TCRdb rebuilt clones from the public reads, retaining in-frame beta chains. For every CDR3 protein sequence, its rows merge into one entry that carries the most common genes and DNA. For this sample the table gives about 18,000 distinct CDR3 sequences, of which roughly 46% were detected only once. Around 29% of the sample is held by the ten biggest clonotypes. Explained via the paper, the time point label denotes: after preoperative PTX-NDP chemotherapy. Sample collection occurred from a patient given preoperative chemotherapy. These receptors all stem from a human donor with esophageal squamous cell carcinoma. The donor label of this sample is uncertain.

The rearrangement joins TRBV6-2 or TRBV6-3 to TRBJ2-7; D may be TRBD1 (5 bases). Between the trimmed V and J ends, which lost 0 bases and 4 bases, there was a span of 10 bases. There are 14 residues in the CDR3. CDR1 and CDR2 from the germline V gene are MNHEY and SVGEGT. CDR3 residues: CASSYSPQGYEQYF. Written as DNA, the CDR3 is TGTGCCAGCAGTTACTCGCCCCAGGGTTACGAGCAGTACTTC.

This clonotype was detected only a few times. This chain connects TRBV18 to TRBJ2-3; tentatively, D is TRBD1 or TRBD2 (7 bases each). The germline V and J ends were trimmed by 3 bases and 0 bases, with 13 bases remaining between them. Germline values: CDR1 KGHSH, CDR2 LQKENI. This CDR3 spans 16 amino acids. The CDR3: CASSPQGGASTDTQYF. CDR3 DNA: TGTGCCAGCTCACCCCAGGGGGGGGCGAGCACAGATACGCAGTATTTT.

The V call is TRBV7-6, the J call TRBJ2-3, with 12 bases lining up with TRBD2. CDR1 is SGHVS, CDR2 FNYEAQ, per germline. The CDR3 covers 16 residues. V lost 3 bases and J lost 0; bases outside the gene matches: 1. The CDR3 coding sequence is TGTGCCAGCAGCTTCCTAGCGGGGGGGAGCACAGATACGCAGTATTTT. This encodes CASSFLAGGSTDTQYF.

The rearrangement joins TRBV12-3 or TRBV12-4 to TRBJ2-3; D is unresolved. The J call may not be correct, given that the DNA end is closer to TRBJ2-5. The CDR3 contains 13 residues. CDR3 region: CASSLAQQETQYF. The CDR3 DNA follows: TGTGCCAGCAGTTTAGCACAGCAAGAGACCCAGTACTTC.

The chain couples TRBV6-2 or TRBV6-3 to TRBJ2-5, with D maybe TRBD1 (5 bases). Trimming removed 4 bases at V and 7 bases at J, with 19 bases between. Looked up from germline, CDR1 is MNHEY and CDR2 is SVGEGT. The CDR3 has 15 residues. The CDR3 DNA reads TGTGCCAGCAGTTCGTCTGGGCAGGCCCAGGGGACCCAGTACTTC. Amino acids: CASSSSGQAQGTQYF.

This clonotype was observed a single time. V and J are TRBV19 and TRBJ2-3; maybe TRBD2 (6 bases). Germline CDR1 LNHDA, CDR2 SQIVND (reference sequence). Between the trimmed V and J ends, which lost 5 bases and 1 base, there was a span of 13 bases. The CDR3 spans 15 residues. The CDR3 loop is CASSSTGLGTDTQYF. The CDR3 DNA reads TGTGCCAGTAGTTCTACGGGACTGGGCACAGATACGCAGTATTTT.

This chain joins TRBV7-8 and TRBJ2-2; 8 bases are a match to TRBD1. Trimming at V came to 2 bases and at J to 0 bases, leaving 2 bases not matched to a gene. Germline V gene data show CDR1 as SGHVS and CDR2 as FQNEAQ. The CDR3 is 16 residues long. This CDR3 is CASSLKDRANTGELFF. The CDR3 region has the DNA TGTGCCAGCAGCTTAAAGGACAGGGCGAACACCGGGGAGCTGTTTTTT.